These 8 T cell receptor beta chains were sequenced from one sample in a study of blood T cell repertoires in COVID-19. Generated by immunoSEQ multiplex PCR, the TCRdb table keeps only in-frame clones and is missing some. The sample lists about 120,000 clones; around 80% were seen once. Sample: peripheral blood. These receptors were collected from a man aged 35 to 55 with active or convalescent COVID-19.

The rearrangement uses TRBV18 and TRBJ2-3; 8 positions match TRBD1. CDR1 and CDR2 (germline): KGHSH, LQKENI. V shed 0 bases, J shed 0 bases, and the junction held 5 bases outside the gene matches. The CDR3 runs to 17 residues. For the CDR3, the DNA is TGTGCCAGCTCACCACCTACAGGGGGAATGAGCACAGATACGCAGTATTTT. Translation: CASSPPTGGMSTDTQYF.

J is TRBJ2-7 and V is TRBV6-5; a possible D gene is TRBD1 (5 bases). CDR1 and CDR2 from the germline V gene are MNHEY and SVGAGI. The V gene lost 3 bases and the J gene lost 4 bases, with 10 bases spanning the gap. The CDR3 consists of 13 residues. The CDR3 DNA reads as TGTGCCAGCAGTTATTCCCGACAGTACGAGCAGTACTTC. It codes for CASSYSRQYEQYF.

This clone was seen only once. The chain links TRBV5-1 to TRBJ2-1; 14 bases line up with TRBD2. Trimming took 4 bases from V and 7 from J; bases not matched to a gene: 13. Germline assignment: CDR1 SGHRS and CDR2 YFSETQ. This CDR3 region has 18 residues. The CDR3 protein is CASSARTSGRSSGNEQFF. CDR3 sequence (DNA): TGCGCCAGCAGCGCGAGGACTAGCGGGAGGTCTTCTGGGAATGAGCAGTTCTTC.

This clone was counted a few times. The chain couples TRBV19 to TRBJ1-5; 7 nucleotides align to TRBD1. Germline CDR1 is LNHDA and CDR2 is SQIVND (reference sequence). The CDR3 is made up of 15 amino acids. V shed 5 bases, J shed 10 bases, and the junction held 14 bases outside the gene matches. CDR3 DNA: TGTGCCAGTAGTCCCCCGACAGGGAGAGTGAAACCCCAGCATTTT. Its protein product is CASSPPTGRVKPQHF.

V and J are TRBV5-1 and TRBJ2-3, with 7 bases aligning to TRBD2. Trimming removed 1 base from V and 2 bases from J; junction bases left unmatched: 1. The germline V gene has CDR1 SGHRS and CDR2 YFSETQ. This CDR3 region has 14 residues. Here the CDR3 DNA reads TGCGCCAGCAGCTTGAGCGGGGCCACAGATACGCAGTATTTT. This translates into CASSLSGATDTQYF.

The V gene is TRBV19, the J gene TRBJ1-2, with 12 nucleotides matching TRBD1. V gave up 6 bases and J gave up 3 bases; unmatched junction bases: 5. The CDR3 is 15 amino acids. Germline V gene data show CDR1 as LNHDA and CDR2 as SQIVND (reference sequence). The CDR3 sequence: CASSGTGGIYYGYTF. The CDR3, as DNA: TGTGCCAGTAGCGGGACAGGGGGCATTTACTATGGCTACACCTTC.

V and J are TRBV19 and TRBJ1-5; TRBD1 is a possible D gene (6 bases). This CDR3 has 15 residues. Trimming pared 1 base from V and 7 bases from J, leaving 14 bases between. Looked up from germline, CDR1 is LNHDA and CDR2 is SQIVND (reference sequence). The CDR3 DNA is TGTGCCAGTAGTATAGCAGGGCAGGGGATACAGCCCCAGCATTTT. It encodes CASSIAGQGIQPQHF. Based on the CDR3 plus reference TRBV19 and TRBJ1-5, the full variable domain is DGGITQSPKYLFRKEGQNVTLSCEQNLNHDAMYWYRQDPGQGLRLIYYSQIVNDFQKGDIAEGYSVSREKKESFPLTVTSAQKNPTAFYLCASSIAGQGIQPQHFGDGTRLSIL.

The chain recombines TRBV11-3 with TRBJ2-1, with 16 bases fitting TRBD2. J lost 10 bases, V lost 6 bases, and 15 bases had no gene match. This CDR3 spans 18 amino acids. Germline CDR1 is SGHNT and CDR2 is YENEEA. Here the CDR3 reads CASSPGTSGGAPWEEQFF. The DNA of the CDR3 is TGTGCCAGCAGTCCCGGGACTAGCGGGGGGGCCCCTTGGGAGGAGCAGTTCTTC.